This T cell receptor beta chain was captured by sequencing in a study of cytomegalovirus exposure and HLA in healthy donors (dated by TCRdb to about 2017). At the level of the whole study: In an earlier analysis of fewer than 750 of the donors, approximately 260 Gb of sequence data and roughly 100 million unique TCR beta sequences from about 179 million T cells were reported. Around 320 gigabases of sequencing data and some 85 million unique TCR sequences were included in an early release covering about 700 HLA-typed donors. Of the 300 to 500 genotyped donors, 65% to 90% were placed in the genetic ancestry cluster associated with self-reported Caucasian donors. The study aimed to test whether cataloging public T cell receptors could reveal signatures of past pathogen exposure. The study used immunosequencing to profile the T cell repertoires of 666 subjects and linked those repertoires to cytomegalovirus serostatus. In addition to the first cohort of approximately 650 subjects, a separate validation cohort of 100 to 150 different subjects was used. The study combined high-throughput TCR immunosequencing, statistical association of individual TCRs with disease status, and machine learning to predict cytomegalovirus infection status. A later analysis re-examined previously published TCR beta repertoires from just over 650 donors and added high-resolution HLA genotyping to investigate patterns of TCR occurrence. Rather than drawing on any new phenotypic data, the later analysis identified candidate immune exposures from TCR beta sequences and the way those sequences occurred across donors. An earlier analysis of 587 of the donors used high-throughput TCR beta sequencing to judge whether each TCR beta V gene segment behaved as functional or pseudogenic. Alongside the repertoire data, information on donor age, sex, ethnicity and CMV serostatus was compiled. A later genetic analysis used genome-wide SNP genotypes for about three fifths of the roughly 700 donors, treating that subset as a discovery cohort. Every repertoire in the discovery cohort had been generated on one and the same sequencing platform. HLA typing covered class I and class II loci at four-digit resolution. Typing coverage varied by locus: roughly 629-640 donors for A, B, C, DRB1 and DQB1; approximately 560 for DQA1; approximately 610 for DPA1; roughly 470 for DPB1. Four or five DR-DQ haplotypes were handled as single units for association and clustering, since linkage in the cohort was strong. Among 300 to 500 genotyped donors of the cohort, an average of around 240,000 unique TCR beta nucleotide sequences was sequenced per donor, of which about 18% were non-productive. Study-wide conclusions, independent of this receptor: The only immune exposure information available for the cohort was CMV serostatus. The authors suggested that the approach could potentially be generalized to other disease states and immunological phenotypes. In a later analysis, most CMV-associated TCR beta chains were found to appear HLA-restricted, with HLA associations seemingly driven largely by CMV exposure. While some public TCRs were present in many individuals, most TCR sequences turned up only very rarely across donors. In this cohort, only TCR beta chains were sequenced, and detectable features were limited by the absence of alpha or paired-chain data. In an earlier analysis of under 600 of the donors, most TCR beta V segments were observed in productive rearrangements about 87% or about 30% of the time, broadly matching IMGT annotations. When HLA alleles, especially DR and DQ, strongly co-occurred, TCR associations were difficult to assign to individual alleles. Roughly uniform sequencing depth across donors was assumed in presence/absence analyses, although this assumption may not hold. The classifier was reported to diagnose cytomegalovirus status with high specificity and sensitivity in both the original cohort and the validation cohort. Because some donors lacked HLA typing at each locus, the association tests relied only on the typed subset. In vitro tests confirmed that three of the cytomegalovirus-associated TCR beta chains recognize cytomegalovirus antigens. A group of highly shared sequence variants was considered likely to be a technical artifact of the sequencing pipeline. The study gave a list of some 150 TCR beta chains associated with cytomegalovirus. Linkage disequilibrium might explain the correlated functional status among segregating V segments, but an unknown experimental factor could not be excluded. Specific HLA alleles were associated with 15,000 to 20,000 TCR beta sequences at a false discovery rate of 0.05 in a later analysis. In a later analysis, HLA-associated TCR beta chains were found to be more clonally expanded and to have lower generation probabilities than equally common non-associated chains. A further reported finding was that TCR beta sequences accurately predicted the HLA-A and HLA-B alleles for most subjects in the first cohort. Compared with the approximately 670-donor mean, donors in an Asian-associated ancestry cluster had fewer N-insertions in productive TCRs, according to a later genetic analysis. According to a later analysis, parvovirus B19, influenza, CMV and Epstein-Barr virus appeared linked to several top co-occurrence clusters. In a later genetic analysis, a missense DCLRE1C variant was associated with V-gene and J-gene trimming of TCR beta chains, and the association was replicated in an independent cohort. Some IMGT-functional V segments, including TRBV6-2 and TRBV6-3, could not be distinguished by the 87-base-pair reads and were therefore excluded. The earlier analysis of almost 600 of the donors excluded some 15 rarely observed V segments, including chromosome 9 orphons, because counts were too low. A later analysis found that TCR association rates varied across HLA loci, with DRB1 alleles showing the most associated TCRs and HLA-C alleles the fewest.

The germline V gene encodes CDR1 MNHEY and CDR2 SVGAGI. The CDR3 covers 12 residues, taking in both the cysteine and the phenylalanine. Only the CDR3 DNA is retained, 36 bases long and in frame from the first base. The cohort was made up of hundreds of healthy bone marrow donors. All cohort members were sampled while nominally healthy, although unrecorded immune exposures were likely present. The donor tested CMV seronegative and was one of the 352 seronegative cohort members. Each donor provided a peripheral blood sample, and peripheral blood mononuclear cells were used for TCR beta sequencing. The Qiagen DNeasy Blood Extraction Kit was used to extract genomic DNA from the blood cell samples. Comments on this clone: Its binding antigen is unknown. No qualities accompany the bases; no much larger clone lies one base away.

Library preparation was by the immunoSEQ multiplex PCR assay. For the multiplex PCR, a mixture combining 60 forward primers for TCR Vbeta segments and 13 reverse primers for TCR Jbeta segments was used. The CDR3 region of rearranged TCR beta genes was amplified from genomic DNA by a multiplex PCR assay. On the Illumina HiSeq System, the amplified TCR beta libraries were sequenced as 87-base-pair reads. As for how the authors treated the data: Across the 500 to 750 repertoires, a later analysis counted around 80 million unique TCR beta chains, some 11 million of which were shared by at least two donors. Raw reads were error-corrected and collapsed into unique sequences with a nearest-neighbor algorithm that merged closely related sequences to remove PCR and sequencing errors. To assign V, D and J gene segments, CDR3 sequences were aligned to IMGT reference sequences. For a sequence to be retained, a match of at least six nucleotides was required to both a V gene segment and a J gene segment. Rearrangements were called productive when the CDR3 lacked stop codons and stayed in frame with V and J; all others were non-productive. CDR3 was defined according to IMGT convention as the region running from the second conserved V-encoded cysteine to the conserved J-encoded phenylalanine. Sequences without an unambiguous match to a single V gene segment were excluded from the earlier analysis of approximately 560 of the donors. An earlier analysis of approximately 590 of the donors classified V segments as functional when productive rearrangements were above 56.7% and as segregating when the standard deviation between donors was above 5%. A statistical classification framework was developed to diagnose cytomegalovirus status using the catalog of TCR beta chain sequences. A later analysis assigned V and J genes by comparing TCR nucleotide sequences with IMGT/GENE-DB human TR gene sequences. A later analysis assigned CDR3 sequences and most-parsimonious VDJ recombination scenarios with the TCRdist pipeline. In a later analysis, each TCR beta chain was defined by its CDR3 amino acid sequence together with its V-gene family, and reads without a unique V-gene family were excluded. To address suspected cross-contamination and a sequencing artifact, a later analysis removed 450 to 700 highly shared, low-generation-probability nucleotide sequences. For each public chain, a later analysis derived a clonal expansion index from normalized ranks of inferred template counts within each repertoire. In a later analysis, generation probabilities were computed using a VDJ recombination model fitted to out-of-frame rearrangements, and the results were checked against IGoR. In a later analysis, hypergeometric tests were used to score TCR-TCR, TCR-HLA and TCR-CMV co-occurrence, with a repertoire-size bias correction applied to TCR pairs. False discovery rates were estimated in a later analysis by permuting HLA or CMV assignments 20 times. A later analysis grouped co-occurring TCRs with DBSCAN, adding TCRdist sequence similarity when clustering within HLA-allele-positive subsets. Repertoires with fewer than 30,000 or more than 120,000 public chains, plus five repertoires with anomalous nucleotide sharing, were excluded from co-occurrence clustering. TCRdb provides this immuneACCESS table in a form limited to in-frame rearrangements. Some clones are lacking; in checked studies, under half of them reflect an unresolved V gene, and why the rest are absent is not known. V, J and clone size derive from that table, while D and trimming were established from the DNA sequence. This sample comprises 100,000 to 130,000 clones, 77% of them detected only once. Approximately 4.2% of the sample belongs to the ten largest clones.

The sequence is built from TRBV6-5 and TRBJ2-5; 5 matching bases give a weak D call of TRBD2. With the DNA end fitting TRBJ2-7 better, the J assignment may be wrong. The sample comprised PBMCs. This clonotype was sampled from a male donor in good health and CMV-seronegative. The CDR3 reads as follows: CASSRGNYEQYF. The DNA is TGTGCCAGCAGCAGAGGGAACTACGAGCAGTACTTC.